The rows below give T cell receptor beta chains drawn from one sample of a study of blood T cell repertoires in COVID-19. Measured with immunoSEQ multiplex PCR; TCRdb has only the in-frame clones, and not every one. The sample has about 350,000 clones, 86% seen once; the top ten hold 7.1%. Sequencing used peripheral blood. These receptors originate from a woman aged 55-69 years with COVID-19, enrolled during active disease. The CDR3 runs from the conserved cysteine through the conserved F or W. The D gene is left open where the match is weak. Size is stated for part of the rows, as once, few or many counts, or as a class when the clone is expanded.

j_call clone_size v_call d_call cdr3_aa cdr3_nt
TRBJ1-5 . TRBV5-6 TRBD1 CASSLTSGGVEQPQHF TGTGCCAGCAGCTTGACGTCAGGGGGCGTCGAACAGCCCCAGCATTTT
TRBJ2-6 . TRBV6-6 . CASSTADSGANVLTF TGTGCCAGCAGTACAGCAGACTCTGGGGCCAACGTCCTGACTTTC
TRBJ2-7 . TRBV19 TRBD2 CASTVRGGNYEQYF TGTGCCAGTACTGTGCGGGGGGGAAACTACGAGCAGTACTTC
TRBJ1-2 . TRBV3-1/TRBV3-2 . CASSHLSTAANYGYTF TGTGCCAGCAGCCATCTGAGCACAGCAGCTAACTATGGCTACACCTTC
TRBJ2-4 . TRBV23-1 . CASSSGQKNIQYF TGCGCCAGCAGTTCAGGACAGAAAAACATTCAGTACTTC
TRBJ1-2 . TRBV11-2 TRBD1 CASSSGQNDYGYTF TGTGCCAGCAGCTCGGGACAGAATGACTATGGCTACACCTTC
TRBJ2-5 . TRBV5-6 TRBD2 CASISSGGARETQYF TGTGCCAGCATCTCAAGCGGGGGGGCGAGAGAGACCCAGTACTTC
TRBJ2-1 once TRBV11-2 . CASSSRAGRNEQFF TGTGCCAGCAGCTCGCGGGCCGGAAGGAATGAGCAGTTCTTC
TRBJ1-5 . TRBV19 . CASSTPGSNQPQHF TGTGCCAGTAGTACTCCAGGGTCCAATCAGCCCCAGCATTTT
TRBJ2-7 . TRBV15 TRBD1 CATSRDNRGYYEQYF TGTGCCACCAGCAGAGATAACAGGGGCTATTACGAGCAGTACTTC
TRBJ2-2 . TRBV6-5 . CASSYSRAGPTGELFF TGTGCCAGCAGTTACTCGCGGGCGGGCCCCACCGGGGAGCTGTTTTTT
TRBJ2-1 . TRBV7-3 . CASSFGVSSYNEQFF TGTGCCAGCAGCTTCGGGGTGTCCTCCTACAATGAGCAGTTCTTC
TRBJ2-7 . TRBV2 . CASRQGSSYEQYF TGTGCCAGCAGACAGGGTAGCTCCTACGAGCAGTACTTC
TRBJ2-5 . TRBV3-1/TRBV3-2 TRBD2 CASSHKSGVETQYF TGTGCCAGCAGCCATAAGAGCGGGGTGGAGACCCAGTACTTC
TRBJ2-7 . TRBV4-3 . CASSQDHGFEQYF TGCGCCAGCAGCCAAGACCACGGGTTCGAGCAGTACTTC
TRBJ1-5 . TRBV10-3 TRBD1 CAISEFGDRGHSNQPQHF TGTGCCATCAGTGAGTTTGGGGACAGGGGGCACAGCAATCAGCCCCAGCATTTT
TRBJ1-1 . TRBV6-2/TRBV6-3 TRBD1 CASSSTGQGANTEAFF TGTGCCAGCAGTTCGACCGGACAGGGGGCAAATACTGAAGCTTTCTTT
TRBJ1-6 . TRBV19 TRBD1 CASKTGNSPLHF TGTGCCAGTAAGACAGGGAATTCACCCCTCCACTTT
TRBJ1-3 few TRBV5-4 TRBD1 CASSLGGQGSSGNTIYF TGTGCCAGCAGCTTGGGGGGACAGGGAAGCTCTGGAAACACCATATATTTT
TRBJ2-2 . TRBV11-3 TRBD1 CASSPPWDRAHRGELFF TGTGCCAGCAGCCCACCCTGGGACAGGGCTCACCGGGGGGAGCTGTTTTTT
TRBJ2-7 . TRBV27 TRBD1 CASSLSGTGAYEQYF TGTGCCAGCAGTTTATCCGGGACAGGGGCCTACGAGCAGTACTTC
TRBJ1-5 . TRBV30 . CAWSGPGRDIYQGFDQPQHF TGTGCCTGGAGTGGCCCCGGTAGGGACATATATCAGGGGTTTGATCAGCCCCAGCATTTT
TRBJ2-1 . TRBV6-4 . CASSDTSRNEQFF TGTGCCAGCAGTGACACTAGCCGGAATGAGCAGTTCTTC
TRBJ1-5 . TRBV19 TRBD1 CASSIDLWQGVRQPQHF TGTGCCAGTAGTATAGATCTATGGCAGGGGGTCCGTCAGCCCCAGCATTTT
TRBJ1-2 . TRBV9 . CASSGGSYGYTF TGTGCCAGCTCGGGAGGGTCCTATGGCTACACCTTC
TRBJ2-1 few TRBV11-2 . CASSLVSGHPNEQFF TGTGCCAGCAGCTTAGTATCCGGACACCCCAATGAGCAGTTCTTC
TRBJ1-6 . TRBV7-2 . CASSFSQGLNSPLHF TGTGCCAGCAGCTTCTCCCAGGGGCTTAATTCACCCCTCCACTTT
TRBJ1-6 . TRBV7-6 . CASTEQAYNSPLHF TGTGCCAGCACCGAGCAGGCCTATAATTCACCCCTCCACTTT
TRBJ2-7 . TRBV10-3 . CAISESGESSYEQYF TGTGCCATCAGTGAGTCCGGGGAATCCTCCTACGAGCAGTACTTC
TRBJ2-2 few TRBV6-5 . CASSWRDLANTGELFF TGTGCCAGCAGTTGGAGGGACCTCGCGAACACCGGGGAGCTGTTTTTT
TRBJ1-2 few TRBV7-9 TRBD1 CASSSGAGGANYGYTF TGTGCCAGCAGCTCAGGCGCAGGGGGCGCGAACTATGGCTACACCTTC
TRBJ1-2 once TRBV2 . CASSAQGDYGYTF TGTGCCAGCAGTGCCCAGGGTGACTATGGCTACACCTTC